These 18 T cell receptor beta chains originate from one sample sequenced in a study of T cell responses to AZD1222 COVID-19 vaccine. Profiling relied on immunoSEQ multiplex PCR, and the TCRdb table lists in-frame clones only, not all of them. The table has under 100,000 clones, approximately 83% seen once. This sample comprised peripheral blood, obtained 28 days after the second AZD1222 dose. The receptors here all came from an adult who received the AZD1222 COVID-19 vaccine.

The rearrangement uses TRBV9 and TRBJ1-1; no firm D call. Between the trimmed V and J ends, which lost 0 bases and 0 bases, there was a span of 3 bases. Germline assignment: CDR1 SGDLS and CDR2 YYNGEE. This CDR3 has 13 amino acids. The CDR3 is CASSVEMNTEAFF. DNA of the CDR3: TGTGCCAGCAGCGTAGAAATGAACACTGAAGCTTTCTTT. The full variable domain, with the rest looked up from reference TRBV9 and TRBJ1-1, is DSGVTQTPKHLITATGQRVTLRCSPRSGDLSVYWYQQSLDQGLQFLIQYYNGEERAKGNILERFSAQQFPDLHSELNLSSLELGDSALYFCASSVEMNTEAFFGQGTRLTVV.

The chain recombines TRBV11-1 with TRBJ1-1; 9 nucleotides match TRBD1. In germline, CDR1 is SGHAT, CDR2 FQDESV (reference sequence). J lost 7 bases, V lost 5 bases, and 8 bases had no gene match. There are 14 residues in the CDR3. The chain's CDR3 is CASSRGQGKSEAFF. The CDR3 nucleotides read TGTGCCAGCAGCCGGGGACAGGGAAAAAGTGAAGCTTTCTTT.

This clone turned up a few times. This chain uses TRBV21-1 with TRBJ1-6; no check of the table's D call, TRBD1, against the DNA was made. TRBV21-1 is a listed pseudogene. The CDR3 runs 16 residues. CDR3: CASSNGTGMCNSPLHF. In DNA form, the CDR3 reads TGTGCCAGCAGCAATGGGACAGGGATGTGCAATTCACCCCTCCACTTT.

The V gene is TRBV4-3, the J gene TRBJ2-2, with D perhaps matching TRBD1 (5 bases). V lost 4 bases and J 2 bases, leaving 14 bases between the germline ends. This CDR3 region has 16 residues. Germline V gene lookup returns CDR1 LGHNA and CDR2 YSLEER. This CDR3 is CASSRAETVNTGELFF. CDR3 bases: TGCGCCAGCAGCCGAGCTGAGACAGTAAACACCGGGGAGCTGTTTTTT.

This clone was seen a single time. The V call is TRBV18, the J call TRBJ1-6; D might be TRBD1 (6 bases). The CDR3 loop spans 17 amino acids. V was shortened by 3 bases and J by 6 bases, with 18 bases between the two germline ends. The germline V gene encodes CDR1 KGHSH and CDR2 LQKENI. The chain's CDR3 is CASSPQTGSSLNSPLHF. CDR3 nucleotides: TGTGCCAGCTCACCCCAGACAGGCTCTAGCCTTAATTCACCCCTCCACTTT.

The chain has TRBV19 and TRBJ2-7, with D perhaps matching TRBD1 (5 bases). Germline V CDR1 and CDR2: LNHDA, SQIVND (reference sequence). The V and J ends lost 5 bases and 0 bases respectively, with 11 bases between them. This CDR3 comprises 14 residues. CDR3 sequence reads: CASSQGPSSYEQYF. CDR3 DNA: TGTGCCAGTAGTCAGGGCCCGAGCTCCTACGAGCAGTACTTC. Full variable domain (remainder filled in from reference TRBV19 and TRBJ2-7): DGGITQSPKYLFRKEGQNVTLSCEQNLNHDAMYWYRQDPGQGLRLIYYSQIVNDFQKGDIAEGYSVSREKKESFPLTVTSAQKNPTAFYLCASSQGPSSYEQYFGPGTRLTVT.

This chain links TRBV7-2 with TRBJ1-4; D is perhaps TRBD1 (6 bases). This CDR3 spans 14 amino acids. Trimming left V 5 bases short and J 5 bases short, with 12 bases between. Looked up from germline, CDR1 is SGHTA and CDR2 is FQGNSA. CDR3 protein: CASSEGQMNEKLFF. The DNA of the CDR3 is TGTGCCAGCAGCGAAGGACAGATGAATGAAAAACTGTTTTTT.

V usage is TRBV7-8 and J usage is TRBJ1-6; D not resolved. The length of the CDR3 is 15 residues. Germline V gene lookup returns CDR1 SGHVS and CDR2 FQNEAQ. Trimming took 1 base from V and 7 from J, leaving 11 bases between them. The CDR3: CASSLGGFPNSPLHF. In DNA, the CDR3 is TGTGCCAGCAGCTTAGGCGGGTTCCCCAATTCACCCCTCCACTTT.

This sequence joins TRBV13 and TRBJ2-5; D is unresolved. The CDR3 sequence is 15 residues long. The V end was cut by 2 bases, the J end by 5 bases, with 15 bases between. The V gene's germline CDR1 is PRHDT and CDR2 FYEKMQ (reference sequence). CDR3 in DNA: TGTGCCAGCAGCTTAAATCGCGGACCCGGGGAGACCCAGTACTTC. Translating it yields CASSLNRGPGETQYF.

The chain combines TRBV24-1 with TRBJ2-2; D is possibly TRBD2 (5 bases). The CDR3 loop spans 16 amino acids. Germline-derived CDR1 and CDR2 are KGHDR and SFDVKD. The V gene lost 0 bases and the J gene lost 5 bases, with 12 bases spanning the gap. CDR3: CATSDLKFGGTGELFF. The CDR3 nucleotides read TGTGCCACCAGTGATTTGAAATTCGGCGGGACCGGGGAGCTGTTTTTT.

The V and J genes are TRBV7-8 and TRBJ2-3, with 7 nucleotides matching TRBD2. The CDR3 length is 14 residues. Germline CDR1 is SGHVS and CDR2 is FQNEAQ. The V gene end was trimmed by 4 bases and the J gene end by 1 base; junction bases not matched to a gene: 2. CDR3 sequence (DNA): TGTGCCAGCAGCTCAAGCGGGGGCACAGATACGCAGTATTTT. It encodes CASSSSGGTDTQYF.

The chain employs TRBV2 and TRBJ1-1, with 8 bases identical to TRBD1. There are 16 residues in the CDR3. V was pared by 4 bases and J by 1 base, with 8 bases of the junction left unmatched. CDR1 and CDR2 (germline): SNHLY, FYNNEI. CDR3 nucleotides: TGTGCCAGCAGTGCACGACAGGGGACAGCGAACACTGAAGCTTTCTTT. Amino acids: CASSARQGTANTEAFF.

This chain uses TRBV11-2 with TRBJ1-2; D is undetermined. CDR1 is SGHAT and CDR2 is FQNNGV in the germline V gene. This CDR3 is built from 14 residues. The V and J ends lost 3 bases and 8 bases respectively, with 16 bases between them. CDR3: CASSLGEGLGGYTF. The DNA for the CDR3 is TGTGCCAGCAGCTTGGGTGAGGGCTTGGGCGGCTACACCTTC.

The chain joins TRBV11-3 to TRBJ1-3; possibly TRBD1 for D (5 bases). CDR1 and CDR2 from the germline V gene are SGHNT and YENEEA. The CDR3 length is 15 residues. The germline V and J ends were trimmed by 1 base and 4 bases, with 11 bases remaining between them. CDR3 residues: CASSLGLGTGNTIYF. CDR3 nucleotide sequence: TGTGCCAGCAGCTTAGGACTGGGGACCGGAAACACCATATATTTT. Drawing the rest from reference TRBV11-3 and TRBJ1-3, the complete variable domain is EAGVVQSPRYKIIEKKQPVAFWCNPISGHNTLYWYLQNLGQGPELLIRYENEEAVDDSQLPKDRFSAERLKGVDSTLKIQPAELGDSAVYLCASSLGLGTGNTIYFGEGSWLTVV.

This chain joins TRBV19 and TRBJ1-5; D perhaps matches TRBD1 (5 bases). V shed 6 bases and J shed 5 bases, with 14 bases lying between them. CDR3 length: 14 amino acids. Germline V lookup: CDR1 LNHDA, CDR2 SQIVND (reference sequence). For the CDR3, the DNA is TGTGCCAGTAGGGATCCGACAGAATATCAGCCCCAGCATTTT. Protein product: CASRDPTEYQPQHF.

The chain is built from TRBV6-5 and TRBJ1-2; a weak D match, TRBD1 (5 bases). This CDR3 region has 14 residues. CDR1 and CDR2 from the germline V gene are MNHEY and SVGAGI. Trimming cost V 0 bases and J 8 bases, with 13 bases left between them. The CDR3 DNA reads TGTGCCAGCAGTTACTCGACCGGGGCTGGAGGCTACACCTTC. Its protein product is CASSYSTGAGGYTF.

This chain joins TRBV6-2 or TRBV6-3 and TRBJ2-1; tentative D call: TRBD2 (5 bases). The germline gives CDR1 MNHEY, CDR2 SVGEGT. Trimming pared 8 bases from V and 6 bases from J, leaving 17 bases between. This CDR3 has 14 residues. CDR3 region: CASRPGGGRNEQFF. CDR3 DNA sequence: TGTGCCAGCCGCCCAGGAGGAGGTCGCAATGAGCAGTTCTTC.

The chain employs TRBV6-6 and TRBJ1-5; no reliable D call. Trimming pared 7 bases from V and 2 bases from J, leaving 15 bases between. Per germline, CDR1 MNHNY and CDR2 SVGAGI (reference sequence). The CDR3 contains 15 residues. This CDR3 reads CASTPSMGGNQPQHF. In DNA form, the CDR3 reads TGTGCCAGCACCCCATCCATGGGCGGCAATCAGCCCCAGCATTTT.